This TCR beta chain was captured in a study of blood T cells in healthy people across ages. General study findings and limits: Conclusively comparing naive with antigen-experienced cells was impossible with unsorted PBMCs. Aged donors had fewer naive CD4+ cells and lower diversity than long-lived donors.

Sample-barcoded 5' priming and a J-beta primer mix drove a second PCR of about 6 to 12 cycles. TCRdb reprocessed the 5' RACE reads with MiXCR, giving one entry per CDR3 protein. Of some 800,000 distinct CDR3 sequences in the sample, around two fifths were seen once. The V and J ends lost 2 bases and 11 bases respectively, with 18 bases between them. CDR1 and CDR2 from the germline V gene are SGHTA and FQGNSA. CDR3 length: 14 amino acids. As to this clonotype: Its antigen remains unknown.

This receptor was identified in a man aged 60 to 69 in good health. The chain couples TRBV7-2 to TRBJ2-5; no firm D call. Sequencing was carried out using blood. The CDR3 is CASSLITERNEQYF. CDR3 bases: TGTGCCAGCAGCTTAATAACAGAGAGGAATGAGCAGTACTTC.